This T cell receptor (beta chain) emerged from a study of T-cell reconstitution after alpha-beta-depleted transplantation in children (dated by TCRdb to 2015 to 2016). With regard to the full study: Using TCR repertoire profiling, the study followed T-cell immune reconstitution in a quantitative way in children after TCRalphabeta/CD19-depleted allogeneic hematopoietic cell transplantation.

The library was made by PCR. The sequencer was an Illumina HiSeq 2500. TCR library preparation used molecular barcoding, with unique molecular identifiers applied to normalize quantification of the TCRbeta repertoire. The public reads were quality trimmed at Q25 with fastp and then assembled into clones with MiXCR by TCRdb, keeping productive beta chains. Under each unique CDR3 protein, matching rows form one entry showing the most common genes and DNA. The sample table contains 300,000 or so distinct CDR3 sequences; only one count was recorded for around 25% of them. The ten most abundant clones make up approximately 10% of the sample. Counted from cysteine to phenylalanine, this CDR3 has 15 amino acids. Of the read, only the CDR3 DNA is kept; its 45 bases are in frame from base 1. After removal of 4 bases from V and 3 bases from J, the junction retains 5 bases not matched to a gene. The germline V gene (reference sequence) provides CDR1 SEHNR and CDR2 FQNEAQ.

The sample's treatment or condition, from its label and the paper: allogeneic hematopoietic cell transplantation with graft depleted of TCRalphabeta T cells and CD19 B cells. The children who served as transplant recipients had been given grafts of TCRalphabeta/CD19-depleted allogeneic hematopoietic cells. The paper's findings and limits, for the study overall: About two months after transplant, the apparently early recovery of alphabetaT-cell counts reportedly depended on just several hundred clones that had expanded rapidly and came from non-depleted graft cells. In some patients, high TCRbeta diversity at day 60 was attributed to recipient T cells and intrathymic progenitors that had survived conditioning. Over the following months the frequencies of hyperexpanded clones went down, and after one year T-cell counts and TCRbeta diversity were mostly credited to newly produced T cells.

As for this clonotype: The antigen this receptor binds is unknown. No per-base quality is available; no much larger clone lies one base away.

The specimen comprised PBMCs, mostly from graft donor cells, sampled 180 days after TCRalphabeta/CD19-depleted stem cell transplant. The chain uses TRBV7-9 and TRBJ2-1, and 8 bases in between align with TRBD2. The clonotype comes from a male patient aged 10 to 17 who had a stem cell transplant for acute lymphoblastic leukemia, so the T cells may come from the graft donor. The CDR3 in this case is CASSSGLVDYNEQFF. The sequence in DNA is TGTGCCAGCAGCTCGGGACTAGTGGACTACAATGAGCAGTTCTTC.